This T cell receptor (beta chain) was documented in a study of cytomegalovirus exposure and HLA in healthy donors. Findings and limits, study-wide: Among TCR beta chains of equal frequency, HLA-associated ones were more clonally expanded in a later analysis.

The study ran its PCR with 60 Vbeta and 13 Jbeta primers. Data came from immunoSEQ multiplex PCR; TCRdb stores just in-frame clones and leaves some out. The sample table sets out some 76,000 clones. For this clone: The antigen is undetermined.

This CDR3 region has 17 residues. Germline values: CDR1 SGHNT, CDR2 YENEEA. The V and J ends lost 1 base and 7 bases, in that order; junction bases with no gene match: 8. The chain carries TRBV11-3 and TRBJ2-1; 12 bases agree with TRBD1. Input material: PBMCs. The source of this sequence is a man aged 35 to 55 in good health and CMV-seronegative. CDR3 amino acids: CASSLALGTGGGNEQFF. The DNA of the CDR3 is TGTGCCAGCAGCTTAGCCCTCGGGACAGGGGGCGGGAATGAGCAGTTCTTC.